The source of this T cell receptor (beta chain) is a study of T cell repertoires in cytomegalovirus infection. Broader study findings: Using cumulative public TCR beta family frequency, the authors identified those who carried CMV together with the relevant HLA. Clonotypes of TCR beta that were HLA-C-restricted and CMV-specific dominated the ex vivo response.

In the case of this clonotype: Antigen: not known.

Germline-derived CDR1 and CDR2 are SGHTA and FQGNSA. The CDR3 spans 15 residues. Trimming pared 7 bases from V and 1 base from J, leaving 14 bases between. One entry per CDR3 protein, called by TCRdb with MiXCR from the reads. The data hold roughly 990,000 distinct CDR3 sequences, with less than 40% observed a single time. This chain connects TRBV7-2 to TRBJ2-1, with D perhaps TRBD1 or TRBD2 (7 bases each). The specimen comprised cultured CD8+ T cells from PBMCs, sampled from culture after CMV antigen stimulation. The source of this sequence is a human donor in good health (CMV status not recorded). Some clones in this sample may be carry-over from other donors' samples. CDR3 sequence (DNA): TGTGCCAGCACAGGGGGGGGGGCTTCCTACAATGAGCAGTTCTTC. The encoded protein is CASTGGGASYNEQFF. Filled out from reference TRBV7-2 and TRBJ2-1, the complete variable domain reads GAGVSQSPSNKVTEKGKDVELRCDPISGHTALYWYRQSLGQGLEFLIYFQGNSAPDKSGLPSDRFSAERTGGSVSTLTIQRTQQEDSAVYLCASTGGGASYNEQFFGPGTRLTVL.